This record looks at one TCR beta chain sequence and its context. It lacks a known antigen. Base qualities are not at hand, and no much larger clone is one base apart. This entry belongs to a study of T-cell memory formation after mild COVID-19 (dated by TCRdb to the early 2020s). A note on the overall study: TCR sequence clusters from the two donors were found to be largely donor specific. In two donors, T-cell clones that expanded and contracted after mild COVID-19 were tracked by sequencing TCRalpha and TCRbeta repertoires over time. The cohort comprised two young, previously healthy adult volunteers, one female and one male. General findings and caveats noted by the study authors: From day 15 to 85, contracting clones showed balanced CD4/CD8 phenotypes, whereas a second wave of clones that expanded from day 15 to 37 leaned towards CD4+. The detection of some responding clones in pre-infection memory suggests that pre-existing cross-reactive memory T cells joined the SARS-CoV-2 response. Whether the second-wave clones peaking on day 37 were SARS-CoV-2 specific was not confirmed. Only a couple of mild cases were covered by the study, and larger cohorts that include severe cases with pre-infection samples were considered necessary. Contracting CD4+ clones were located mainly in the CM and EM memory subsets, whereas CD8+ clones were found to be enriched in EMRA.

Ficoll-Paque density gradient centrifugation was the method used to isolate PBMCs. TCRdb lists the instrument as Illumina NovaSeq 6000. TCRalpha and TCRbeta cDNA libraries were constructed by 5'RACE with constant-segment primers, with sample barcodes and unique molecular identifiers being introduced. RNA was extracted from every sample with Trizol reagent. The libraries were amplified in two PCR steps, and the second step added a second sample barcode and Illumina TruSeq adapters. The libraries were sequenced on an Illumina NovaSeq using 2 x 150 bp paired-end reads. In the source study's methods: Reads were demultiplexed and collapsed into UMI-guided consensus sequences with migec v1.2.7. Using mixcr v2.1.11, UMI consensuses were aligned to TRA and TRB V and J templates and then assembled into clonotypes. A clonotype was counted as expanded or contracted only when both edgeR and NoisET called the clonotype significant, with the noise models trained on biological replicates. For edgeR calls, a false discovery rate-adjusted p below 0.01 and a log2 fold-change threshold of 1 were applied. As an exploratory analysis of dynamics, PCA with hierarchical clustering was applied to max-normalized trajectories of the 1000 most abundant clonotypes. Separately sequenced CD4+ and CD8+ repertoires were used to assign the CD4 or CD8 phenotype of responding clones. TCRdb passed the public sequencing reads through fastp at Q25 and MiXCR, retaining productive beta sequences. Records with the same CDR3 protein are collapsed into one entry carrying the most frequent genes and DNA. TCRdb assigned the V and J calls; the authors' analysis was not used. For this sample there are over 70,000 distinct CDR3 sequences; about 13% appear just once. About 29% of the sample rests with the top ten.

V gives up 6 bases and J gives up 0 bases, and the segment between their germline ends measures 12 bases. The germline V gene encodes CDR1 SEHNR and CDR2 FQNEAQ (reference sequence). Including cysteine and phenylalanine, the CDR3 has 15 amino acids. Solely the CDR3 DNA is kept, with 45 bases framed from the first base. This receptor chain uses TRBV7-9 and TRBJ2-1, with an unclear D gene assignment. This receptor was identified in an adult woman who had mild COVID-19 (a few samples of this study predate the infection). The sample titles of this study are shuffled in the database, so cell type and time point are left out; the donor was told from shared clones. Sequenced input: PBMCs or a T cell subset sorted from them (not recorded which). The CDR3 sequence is CASSHDGSSYNEQFF. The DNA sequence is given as TGTGCCAGCAGTCACGACGGCAGCTCCTACAATGAGCAGTTCTTC.